These 21 T cell receptor beta chains share one sample of origin, sequenced in a study of tumor-infiltrating lymphocytes in localized non-small cell lung cancer. Sequencing used immunoSEQ multiplex PCR; TCRdb keeps in-frame clones, though not all of them. The repertoire consists of about 12,000 clones, with 65% to 90% occurring once and the leading ten covering 8.5% to 10%. The material sequenced was lung tumor tissue. The source of these receptors is a human donor with non-small cell lung cancer.

This rearrangement joins TRBV19 to TRBJ2-5; 13 nucleotides align to TRBD2. V gave up 4 bases and J gave up 4 bases; unmatched junction bases: 6. The CDR3 consists of 16 residues. The germline V gene has CDR1 LNHDA and CDR2 SQIVND (reference sequence). CDR3 residues: CASSTWTSGSGETQYF. In DNA form, the CDR3 reads TGTGCCAGTAGTACATGGACTAGCGGGAGTGGAGAGACCCAGTACTTC. Based on the CDR3 plus reference TRBV19 and TRBJ2-5, the full variable domain is DGGITQSPKYLFRKEGQNVTLSCEQNLNHDAMYWYRQDPGQGLRLIYYSQIVNDFQKGDIAEGYSVSREKKESFPLTVTSAQKNPTAFYLCASSTWTSGSGETQYFGPGTRLLVL.

The chain links TRBV9 to TRBJ2-7; 8 nucleotides line up with TRBD2. The germline CDR1 and CDR2 sequences are SGDLS and YYNGEE. The CDR3 covers 14 residues. Unmatched junction bases numbered 6, after V lost 1 base and J lost 6 bases. DNA for the CDR3: TGTGCCAGCAGCGTAAGGGGGACTAGTTCCGAGCAGTACTTC. Translation gives CASSVRGTSSEQYF.

The V gene is TRBV19, the J gene TRBJ2-5, with 7 bases lining up with TRBD2. The J segment lost 5 bases and the V segment lost 9 bases, leaving 15 bases of the junction unmatched. This CDR3 contains 15 residues. Germline CDR1 LNHDA, CDR2 SQIVND (reference sequence). CDR3 amino acids: CASSGTFLRGETQYF. Written as DNA, the CDR3 is TGTGCCAGCAGCGGGACCTTCCTCCGGGGCGAGACCCAGTACTTC.

V gene TRBV29-1 combines with J gene TRBJ2-5; perhaps D is TRBD1 or TRBD2 (5 bases each). With the DNA end fitting TRBJ2-7 better, the J assignment may be wrong. This CDR3 region has 14 residues. Germline CDR1 and CDR2: SQVTM and ANQGSEA. Here the CDR3 DNA reads TGCAGCGTTGAAGTGGGGGACCTACCCTACGAGCAGTACTTC. Its protein product is CSVEVGDLPYEQYF.

The chain has TRBV28 and TRBJ2-4; 11 bases line up with TRBD2. Germline lookup yields CDR1 MDHEN and CDR2 SYDVKM. The CDR3 has 20 residues. Trimming took 3 bases from V and 0 from J; bases not matched to a gene: 13. CDR3 nucleotides: TGTGCCAGCAGTTTTCCCCGACTAGCGGGGACCACCTTAGCCAAAAACATTCAGTACTTC. Amino acid sequence: CASSFPRLAGTTLAKNIQYF.

As to this clone: An end of the junction does not agree with germline; a read error may underlie this. The chain is built from TRBV2 and TRBJ2-2, with 10 bases that match TRBD2. The length of the CDR3 is 16 residues. Germline V gene data show CDR1 as SNHLY and CDR2 as FYNNEI. The CDR3 sequence: CASSKAGGPRSGELFF. The CDR3 DNA follows: TGTGCCAGCAGTAAAGCGGGAGGGCCGCGGTCCGGGGAGCTGTTTTTT.

This clone was observed a single time. For the CDR3, the DNA is TGTGCCAGCAGGCTTACAGGGGGCGGCTATGGCTACACCTTC. Translated, it gives CASRLTGGGYGYTF. This chain links TRBV27 with TRBJ1-2, with 9 bases that match TRBD1. Germline V gene data show CDR1 as MNHEY and CDR2 as SMNVEV (reference sequence). V shed 6 bases and J 4 bases; nucleotides not matched to a gene: 6. CDR3 length: 14 amino acids.

This clone was detected a few times. This chain links TRBV7-9 with TRBJ2-7; 13 bases match TRBD2. The germline V gene encodes CDR1 SEHNR and CDR2 FQNEAQ (reference sequence). The CDR3 loop spans 18 amino acids. J gave up 3 bases and V 4 bases, and 12 bases lay outside the gene matches. In DNA, the CDR3 is TGTGCCAGCAGCTCCCCGGGACTAGCGGGATTCAGTAACTACGAGCAGTACTTC. Protein product: CASSSPGLAGFSNYEQYF.

The genes are TRBV4-2 and TRBJ2-2, with D perhaps TRBD1 (7 bases). CDR1 is LGHNA, CDR2 YNFKEQ, per germline. CDR3 length: 16 amino acids. V lost 0 bases to trimming and J lost 6 bases, with 14 bases between them. CDR3 sequence (DNA): TGTGCCAGCAGCCAAGAATGGACAGGAGGGGCCGGGGAGCTGTTTTTT. Protein sequence: CASSQEWTGGAGELFF.

The rearrangement joins TRBV27 to TRBJ1-5; D ambiguous. V was trimmed by 6 bases and J by 7 bases, leaving 13 bases between them. The CDR3 extends over 13 amino acids. The V gene's germline CDR1 is MNHEY and CDR2 SMNVEV (reference sequence). CDR3 DNA: TGTGCCAGCAGCCTAGACCGTCTCCAGCCCCAGCATTTT. Amino acids: CASSLDRLQPQHF.

The chain recombines TRBV29-1 with TRBJ2-7; TRBD2 matches 10 bases. CDR3 length: 14 residues. Germline trimming cut 5 bases from V and 3 bases from J; bases unmatched to any gene: 7. Germline V gene lookup returns CDR1 SQVTM and CDR2 ANQGSEA. The CDR3 protein is CSVKLAGKDYEQYF. CDR3 nucleotide sequence: TGCAGCGTTAAACTAGCGGGAAAAGACTACGAGCAGTACTTC.

The chain carries TRBV5-6 and TRBJ2-7; D not resolved. Trimming took 0 bases from V and 6 from J, leaving 7 bases between them. The CDR3 contains 12 residues. Germline assignment: CDR1 SGHDT and CDR2 YYEEEE. For the CDR3, the DNA is TGTGCCAGCAGCTTGGCAAAGCGCGAGCAGTACTTC. As protein: CASSLAKREQYF.

The V and J genes are TRBV7-2 and TRBJ1-5; D is uncertain. CDR1 is SGHTA, CDR2 FQGNSA, per germline. Trimming removed 5 bases at V and 6 bases at J, with 14 bases between. The CDR3 length is 14 residues. CDR3 in DNA: TGTGCCAGCAGCGTGACCGGTTCTGGTCAGCCCCAGCATTTT. It translates to CASSVTGSGQPQHF. The variable domain in full, completed from reference TRBV7-2 and TRBJ1-5, reads GAGVSQSPSNKVTEKGKDVELRCDPISGHTALYWYRQSLGQGLEFLIYFQGNSAPDKSGLPSDRFSAERTGGSVSTLTIQRTQQEDSAVYLCASSVTGSGQPQHFGDGTRLSIL.

The V call is TRBV10-3, the J call TRBJ2-1; either TRBD1 or TRBD2 may fit D (6 bases each). CDR1 is ENHRY, CDR2 SYGVKD, per germline. The germline V and J ends were trimmed by 11 bases and 7 bases, with 24 bases remaining between them. The CDR3 sequence is 15 residues long. The CDR3 coding sequence is TGTGCCGCTGCCGCGGGACAACAGCAGGGGAATGAGCAGTTCTTC. This translates into CAAAAGQQQGNEQFF.

The chain recombines TRBV5-4 with TRBJ2-7, with D possibly being TRBD2 (5 bases). This CDR3 comprises 14 residues. Looked up from germline, CDR1 is SGHNT and CDR2 is YYREEE (reference sequence). V lost 0 bases to trimming and J lost 0 bases, with 7 bases between them. DNA of the CDR3: TGTGCCAGCAGCTTGGACGGGGTCTCCTACGAGCAGTACTTC. Amino acids: CASSLDGVSYEQYF.

The gene calls are TRBV18 and TRBJ1-2; 7 bases are shared with TRBD1. The CDR3 length is 14 residues. V trimming: 2 bases; J trimming: 4 bases; junction bases outside the gene matches: 4. CDR1 and CDR2 from the germline V gene are KGHSH and LQKENI. This CDR3 is CASSPDRVSYGYTF. The CDR3 DNA reads as TGTGCCAGCTCACCAGACAGGGTCAGCTATGGCTACACCTTC. The full variable domain, completed using reference TRBV18 and TRBJ1-2, is NAGVMQNPRHLVRRRGQEARLRCSPMKGHSHVYWYRQLPEEGLKFMVYLQKENIIDESGMPKERFSAEFPKEGPSILRIQQVVRGDSAAYFCASSPDRVSYGYTFGSGTRLTVV.

V usage is TRBV9 and J usage is TRBJ2-1, with TRBD1 matching over 9 bases. CDR3 length: 14 amino acids. The germline V gene encodes CDR1 SGDLS and CDR2 YYNGEE. After removal of 4 bases from V and 8 bases from J, the junction contained 7 bases not matched to a gene. The CDR3 here is CASSPRTGGYEQFF. The CDR3 bases are TGTGCCAGCAGCCCACGAACAGGGGGCTATGAGCAGTTCTTC. Looking up the rest from reference TRBV9 and TRBJ2-1 gives the full variable domain: DSGVTQTPKHLITATGQRVTLRCSPRSGDLSVYWYQQSLDQGLQFLIQYYNGEERAKGNILERFSAQQFPDLHSELNLSSLELGDSALYFCASSPRTGGYEQFFGPGTRLTVL.

In its sample, this clone was seen a few times. The rearrangement uses TRBV10-2 and TRBJ2-1; 12 bases agree with TRBD2. V was clipped by 2 bases and J by 6 bases; unmatched bases: 5. Germline CDR1 and CDR2: WSHSY and SAAADI. There are 16 residues in the CDR3. CDR3 loop: CASSEKETSGSNEQFF. DNA for the CDR3: TGCGCCAGCAGTGAGAAAGAGACTAGCGGGAGCAATGAGCAGTTCTTC.

The chain is built from TRBV11-3 and TRBJ1-1, with TRBD1 matching 8 bases. The junction had 9 bases not matched to a gene; V was cut back by 5 bases and J by 4 bases. This CDR3 comprises 15 residues. CDR1 SGHNT and CDR2 YENEEA come from the germline V gene. In nucleotides, the CDR3 is TGTGCCAGCAGCCCGAGAGGGACAGGTAGCACTGAAGCTTTCTTT. Amino acid sequence: CASSPRGTGSTEAFF. The variable domain in full, completed from reference TRBV11-3 and TRBJ1-1, reads EAGVVQSPRYKIIEKKQPVAFWCNPISGHNTLYWYLQNLGQGPELLIRYENEEAVDDSQLPKDRFSAERLKGVDSTLKIQPAELGDSAVYLCASSPRGTGSTEAFFGQGTRLTVV.

This clone was counted only a few times. V usage is TRBV18 and J usage is TRBJ2-2; D gene ambiguous. Germline CDR1 KGHSH, CDR2 LQKENI. V dropped 6 bases and J dropped 2 bases, with 10 bases sitting between them. The CDR3 runs 14 residues. The CDR3 here is CASSPMTNTGELFF. CDR3 sequence (DNA): TGTGCCAGCTCCCCAATGACTAACACCGGGGAGCTGTTTTTT.

The chain couples TRBV2 to TRBJ2-7; TRBD1 matches 8 bases. Germline values: CDR1 SNHLY, CDR2 FYNNEI. The trim removed 6 bases at V and 3 bases at J, leaving 4 bases unmatched. CDR3 length equals 13 residues. The CDR3 coding sequence is TGTGCCAGCAGCACAGGGGGTCGCTACGAGCAGTACTTC. It yields the protein CASSTGGRYEQYF.